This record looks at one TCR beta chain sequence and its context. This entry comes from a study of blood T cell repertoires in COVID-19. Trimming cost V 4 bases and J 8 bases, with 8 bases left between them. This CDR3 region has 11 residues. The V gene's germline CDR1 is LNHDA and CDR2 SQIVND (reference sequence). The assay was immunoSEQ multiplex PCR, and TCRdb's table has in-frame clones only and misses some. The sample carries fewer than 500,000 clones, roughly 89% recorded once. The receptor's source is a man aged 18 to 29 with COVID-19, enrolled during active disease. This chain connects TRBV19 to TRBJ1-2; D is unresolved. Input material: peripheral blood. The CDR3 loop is CASSRVLGYTF. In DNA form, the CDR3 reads TGTGCCAGTAGTAGAGTGCTAGGCTACACCTTC.